This entry lists 14 T cell receptor beta chains sequenced from one sample in a study of CXCR3-negative and CXCR3-positive naive CD8 T cells. Study-wide results and limits: Hydrophobicity was higher for TRB CDR3s found in CXCR3-positive naive cells than in CXCR3-negative naive cells.

Antigens of these TCRs are unknown. The method, 5' RACE with UMI labels, was used to prepare the TRB cDNA libraries. TCRdb reanalyzed the 5' RACE reads, giving one entry per CDR3 protein sequence and no DNA. This specimen shows 84,000 or so distinct CDR3 sequences; the ten leading clones hold roughly 0.64%. Specimen: naive CXCR3+ CD8+ T cells from blood. The subset here: CD45RO-CCR7+CD27+CD95- naive CD8+ T cells expressing CXCR3 (TNR3+). These receptors all stem from a human donor in good health. Some clones in this sample may be carry-over from other donors' samples.

V is TRBV7-9 and J is TRBJ2-4; TCRdb names TRBD2, which stays unverified in the absence of DNA. The germline gives CDR1 SEHNR, CDR2 FQNEAQ (reference sequence). CDR3 length: 17 residues. CDR3 sequence reads: CASSLAGAGEIENIQYF.

V and J are TRBV2 and TRBJ2-1; checking the TCRdb D call of TRBD2 is not possible without DNA. The germline V gene has CDR1 SNHLY and CDR2 FYNNEI. The CDR3 contains 19 residues. CDR3 residues: CASSEVLILAGGPEGEQFF.

The chain recombines TRBV6-2 or TRBV6-3 with TRBJ1-5. Germline loops: CDR1 MNHEY, CDR2 SVGEGT. This CDR3 contains 12 residues. The CDR3 loop reads CASSWGPQPQHF.

V gene TRBV19 combines with J gene TRBJ2-1; TCRdb outputs TRBD2, but without DNA this stays unchecked. The CDR3 has 14 residues. Germline CDR1 LNHDA, CDR2 SQIVND (reference sequence). The CDR3 loop is CASTARLAGGSAFF.

The V gene is TRBV5-1, the J gene TRBJ2-7; lacking DNA, the TRBD1 call made by TCRdb goes unchecked. The CDR3 has 15 residues. Germline-derived CDR1 and CDR2 are SGHRS and YFSETQ. The CDR3 is CASSLVVGPTYEQYF. The full variable domain, with the rest looked up from reference TRBV5-1 and TRBJ2-7, is KAGVTQTPRYLIKTRGQQVTLSCSPISGHRSVSWYQQTPGQGLQFLFEYFSETQRNKGNFPGRFSGRQFSNSRSEMNVSTLELGDSALYLCASSLVVGPTYEQYFGPGTRLTVT.

The rearrangement joins TRBV5-1 to TRBJ2-7. Germline lookup yields CDR1 SGHRS and CDR2 YFSETQ. The CDR3 covers 14 residues. The CDR3: CASSLEAGPYEQYF.

The rearrangement joins TRBV7-6 to TRBJ2-5; TCRdb reports TRBD1, a call that lacks DNA to check it against. Germline V gene lookup returns CDR1 SGHVS and CDR2 FNYEAQ. The CDR3 spans 13 residues. CDR3 loop: CASSLTGEETQYF.

The chain employs TRBV29-1 and TRBJ1-2; TCRdb's assignment of TRBD1 cannot be checked, as there is no DNA. The germline V gene encodes CDR1 SQVTM and CDR2 ANQGSEA. The CDR3 is 13 residues long. The CDR3 reads CSVGTGADYGYTF. Variable domain in full (rest from reference TRBV29-1 and TRBJ1-2): SAVISQKPSRDICQRGTSLTIQCQVDSQVTMMFWYRQQPGQSLTLIATANQGSEATYESGFVIDKFPISRPNLTFSTLTVSNMSPEDSSIYLCSVGTGADYGYTFGSGTRLTVV.

The chain is built from TRBV19 and TRBJ1-5. The CDR3 extends over 16 amino acids. Per the germline V gene, CDR1 is LNHDA and CDR2 is SQIVND (reference sequence). This CDR3 is CASSLGAGEWDQPQHF.

The chain joins TRBV28 to TRBJ1-2; TCRdb picks TRBD1, but there is no DNA to check that call. The CDR3 has 15 residues. From germline, CDR1 is MDHEN and CDR2 SYDVKM. The CDR3 protein is CASSLRQSSNYGYTF.

The chain has TRBV20-1 and TRBJ2-1; checking the TCRdb D call of TRBD2 is not possible without DNA. Looked up from germline, CDR1 is DFQATT and CDR2 is SNEGSKA (reference sequence). The CDR3 runs 17 residues. CDR3 loop: CSARGDGRDSTYNEQFF.

CDR3 in amino acids: CASRPRMEQYF. The chain carries TRBV28 and TRBJ2-7; TCRdb gives TRBD1 as the D gene, but with no DNA this cannot be confirmed. Germline CDR1 and CDR2: MDHEN and SYDVKM. The CDR3 spans 11 residues. The complete variable domain, with remaining parts taken from reference TRBV28 and TRBJ2-7, reads DVKVTQSSRYLVKRTGEKVFLECVQDMDHENMFWYRQDPGLGLRLIYFSYDVKMKEKGDIPEGYSVSREKKERFSLILESASTNQTSMYLCASRPRMEQYFGPGTRLTVT.

This chain connects TRBV7-3 to TRBJ2-1; TCRdb lists TRBD2, though no DNA is available to test this call. The CDR3 covers 18 residues. CDR1 is SGHTA and CDR2 is FQGTGA in the germline V gene. Here the CDR3 reads CASSHTPGLAETYNEQFF.

This rearrangement joins TRBV28 to TRBJ2-7. Germline CDR1 reads MDHEN; CDR2 reads SYDVKM. There are 13 residues in the CDR3. The CDR3 reads CASSFQTDYEQYF.